The 9 T cell receptor beta chains below all came from one sample that was sequenced in a study of blood T cell repertoires in COVID-19. The table came from immunoSEQ multiplex PCR; TCRdb's copy has only in-frame clones and leaves some out. The repertoire consists of 200,000 to 250,000 clones, with 80% to 90% occurring once and the leading ten covering roughly 3.2%. What was sequenced was PBMCs or T cells enriched from blood (not recorded which). The receptor set was obtained from a woman in her forties or fifties in a cohort exposed to, infected with or recovered from COVID-19 (not recorded which).

V and J are TRBV5-1 and TRBJ2-3; the match to TRBD1 covers 11 bases. The V and J ends lost 4 bases and 6 bases, in that order; junction bases with no gene match: 10. The CDR3 is made up of 16 amino acids. Germline CDR1 is SGHRS and CDR2 is YFSETQ. The CDR3 spells CASSLEGGQGVDTQYF. CDR3 nucleotides: TGCGCCAGCAGCCTTGAAGGGGGACAGGGGGTGGATACGCAGTATTTT.

In this sample, this clone turned up a few times. The chain links TRBV2 to TRBJ1-6; TRBD1 matches 8 bases. Germline V gives CDR1 SNHLY, CDR2 FYNNEI. The ends lost 4 bases at V and 7 bases at J; junction bases unmatched: 0. The CDR3 runs to 13 residues. CDR3 loop: CASSGTGNSPLHF. The DNA of the CDR3 is TGTGCCAGCAGTGGGACAGGGAATTCACCCCTCCACTTT.

This chain joins TRBV7-9 and TRBJ1-2; D remains ambiguous. Germline CDR1 reads SEHNR; CDR2 reads FQNEAQ (reference sequence). Trimming took 2 bases from V and 6 from J, leaving 16 bases between them. The CDR3 extends over 15 amino acids. Written as DNA, the CDR3 is TGTGCCAGCAGCTTATCGGAGGTGGAGTGGCATGGCTACACCTTC. Protein: CASSLSEVEWHGYTF.

The V and J genes are TRBV9 and TRBJ1-5, with D unresolved. V lost 4 bases to trimming and J lost 5 bases, with 10 bases between them. The CDR3 runs 13 residues. Germline CDR1 and CDR2: SGDLS and YYNGEE. The CDR3 DNA is TGTGCCAGCAGCCGGGAGGAACATCAGCCCCAGCATTTT. This encodes CASSREEHQPQHF.

This clone appeared once. The chain joins TRBV7-2 to TRBJ2-1; 7 bases map to TRBD1. Germline CDR1 and CDR2: SGHTA and FQGNSA. This CDR3 has 16 residues. Germline trimming cut 5 bases from V and 0 bases from J; bases unmatched to any gene: 7. CDR3 protein: CASSRRTGSSYNEQFF. As DNA, the CDR3 is TGTGCCAGCAGCCGGAGGACAGGTTCCTCCTACAATGAGCAGTTCTTC.

The CDR3 spells CASRPLAGGRHEQFF. In nucleotides, the CDR3 is TGTGCCAGCAGACCTCTAGCGGGGGGGCGCCATGAGCAGTTCTTC. The V gene is TRBV6-4, the J gene TRBJ2-1; 12 nucleotides line up with TRBD2. Per the germline V gene, CDR1 is MRHNA and CDR2 is SNTAGT. The CDR3 is 15 residues long. Trimming took 6 bases from V and 8 from J; bases not matched to a gene: 8.

The chain employs TRBV5-4 and TRBJ2-5; a weak D match, TRBD2 (6 bases). Germline values: CDR1 SGHNT, CDR2 YYREEE (reference sequence). The CDR3 runs to 13 residues. The V and J ends lost 10 bases and 5 bases respectively, with 18 bases between them. CDR3 sequence (DNA): TGTGCCTCCCGGGGGACGAGGTGGGAGACCCAGTACTTC. Protein sequence: CASRGTRWETQYF.

The rearrangement joins TRBV11-2 to TRBJ2-7; perhaps TRBD1 as D (5 bases). V was shortened by 5 bases and J by 0 bases, with 11 bases between the two germline ends. The CDR3 runs 14 residues. The V gene's germline CDR1 is SGHAT and CDR2 FQNNGV. The CDR3 coding sequence is TGTGCCAGCAGCCCAAGACAGAGCTCCTACGAGCAGTACTTC. Residues: CASSPRQSSYEQYF.

A single count supports this clone. The gene calls are TRBV19 and TRBJ1-5; D is undetermined. Per germline, CDR1 LNHDA and CDR2 SQIVND (reference sequence). Trimming left V 5 bases short and J 6 bases short, with 11 bases between. This CDR3 contains 13 residues. The CDR3 bases are TGTGCCAGTAGTCCCCGGCAGCGTCAGCCCCAGCATTTT. Protein product: CASSPRQRQPQHF.